This T cell receptor beta chain stems from a study of blood T cell repertoires in COVID-19. Overall study context: Samples taken during acute and convalescent COVID-19 were collected in the United States, Italy and Spain. PBMCs, B-cell-depleted T cells, or T cells were the source of the cDNA or gDNA that made up the material.

Original processing notes: Nucleated cell counts were estimated from reference gene primer amplification. Data came from immunoSEQ multiplex PCR; TCRdb stores just in-frame clones and leaves some out. V and J calls and clone size are given by that table; D and trimming were obtained from the DNA. The sample carries 200,000 to 300,000 clones, around 87% recorded once. The V gene's germline CDR1 is LGHDT and CDR2 YNNKEL (reference sequence). The CDR3 covers 14 residues. Trimming took 4 bases from V and 7 from J, leaving 16 bases between them. Material for sequencing was peripheral blood. The chain is built from TRBV3-1 (or the pseudogene TRBV3-2) and TRBJ1-2, with D unresolved. This receptor was identified in a woman between 50 and 59 years old with acute or convalescent COVID-19. DNA of the CDR3: TGTGCCAGCAGCCGAGAGGAGGGTCTCGGTGGCTACACCTTC. This translates into CASSREEGLGGYTF.